One T cell receptor (beta chain) is described in this entry. Only in-frame clones appear in the TCRdb table, and some are missing; sequencing was by immunoSEQ multiplex PCR. The sample consists of some 140,000 clones, around 83% of them appearing once. This sample was taken from a study of blood T cell repertoires in COVID-19. The junction had 11 bases not matched to a gene; V was cut back by 8 bases and J by 2 bases. Germline lookup yields CDR1 MDHEN and CDR2 SYDVKM. This CDR3 is built from 15 residues. This TCR was sampled from a woman aged 55-70 years with COVID-19, enrolled during active disease. The chain links TRBV28 to TRBJ2-7; 8 positions agree with TRBD2. Source material: peripheral blood. The CDR3 coding sequence is TGTGCCAGCTTAAAAGGCCTAGCGGGTACCTACGAGCAGTACTTC. This encodes CASLKGLAGTYEQYF.